This TCR beta chain was recorded in a study of blood T cell repertoires in COVID-19. Across the study: Specimens from acute and convalescent COVID-19 originated in the United States, Italy and Spain. T cells, B-cell-depleted T cells, or PBMCs provided the cDNA or gDNA that served as material.

Authors' data handling: It was from reference gene primer amplification that nucleated cell counts were estimated. Profiling relied on immunoSEQ multiplex PCR, and the TCRdb table lists in-frame clones only, not all of them. Clone size and the V and J calls come from that table; the DNA yielded D and trimming. The sample records roughly 700,000 clones, 80% to 90% being singletons. Germline lookup yields CDR1 SNHLY and CDR2 FYNNEI. The CDR3 totals 14 residues. V shed 5 bases, J shed 8 bases, and the junction held 4 bases outside the gene matches. This chain uses TRBV2 with TRBJ1-6; TRBD1 aligns across 9 bases. This receptor was identified in a woman aged 18-29 years with acute or convalescent COVID-19. The specimen was peripheral blood. The DNA of the CDR3 is TGTGCCAGCAGTAACAGGGGGCAGGATTCACCCCTCCACTTT. This encodes CASSNRGQDSPLHF.